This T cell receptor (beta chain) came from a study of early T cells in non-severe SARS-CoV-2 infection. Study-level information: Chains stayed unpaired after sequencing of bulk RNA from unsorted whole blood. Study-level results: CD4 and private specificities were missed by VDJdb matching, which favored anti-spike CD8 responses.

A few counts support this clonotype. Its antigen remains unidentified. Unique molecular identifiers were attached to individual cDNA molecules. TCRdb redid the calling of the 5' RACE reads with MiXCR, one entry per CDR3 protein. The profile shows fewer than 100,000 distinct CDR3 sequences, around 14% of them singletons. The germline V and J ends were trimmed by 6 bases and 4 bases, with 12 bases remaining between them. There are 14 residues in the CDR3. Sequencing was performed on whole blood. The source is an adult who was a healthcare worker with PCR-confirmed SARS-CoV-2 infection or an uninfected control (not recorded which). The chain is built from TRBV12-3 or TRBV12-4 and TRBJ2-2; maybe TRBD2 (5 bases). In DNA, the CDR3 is TGTGCCAGCAGGGACTTACTAGTCACCGGGGAGCTGTTTTTT. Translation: CASRDLLVTGELFF.